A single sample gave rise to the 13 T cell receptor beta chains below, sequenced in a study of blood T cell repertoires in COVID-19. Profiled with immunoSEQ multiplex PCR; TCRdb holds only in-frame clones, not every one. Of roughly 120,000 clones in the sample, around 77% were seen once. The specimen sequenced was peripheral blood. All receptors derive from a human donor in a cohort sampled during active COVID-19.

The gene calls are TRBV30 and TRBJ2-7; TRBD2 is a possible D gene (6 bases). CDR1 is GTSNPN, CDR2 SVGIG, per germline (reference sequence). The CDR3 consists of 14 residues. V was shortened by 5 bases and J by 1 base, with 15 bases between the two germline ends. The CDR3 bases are TGTGCCTGGCAGAGTGGGGGGAGTTCCTACGAGCAGTACTTC. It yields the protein CAWQSGGSSYEQYF.

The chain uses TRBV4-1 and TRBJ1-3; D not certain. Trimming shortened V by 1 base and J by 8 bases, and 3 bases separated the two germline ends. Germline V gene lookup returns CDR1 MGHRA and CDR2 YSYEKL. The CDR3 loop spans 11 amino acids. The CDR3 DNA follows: TGCGCCAGCAGCCAAGCATACACCATATATTTT. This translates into CASSQAYTIYF.

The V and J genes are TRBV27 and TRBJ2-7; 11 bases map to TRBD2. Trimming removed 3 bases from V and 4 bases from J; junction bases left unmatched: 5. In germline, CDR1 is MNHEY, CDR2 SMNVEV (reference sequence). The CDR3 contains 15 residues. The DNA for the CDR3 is TGTGCCAGCAGTTTTGGGACTAGCGGTTGGTACGAGCAGTACTTC. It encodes CASSFGTSGWYEQYF.

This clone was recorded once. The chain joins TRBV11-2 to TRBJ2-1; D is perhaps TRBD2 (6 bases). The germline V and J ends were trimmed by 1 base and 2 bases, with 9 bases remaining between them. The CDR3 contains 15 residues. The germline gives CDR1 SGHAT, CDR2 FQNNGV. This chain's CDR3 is CASSLVGGTYNEQFF. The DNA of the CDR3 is TGTGCCAGCAGCTTAGTGGGAGGAACCTACAATGAGCAGTTCTTC.

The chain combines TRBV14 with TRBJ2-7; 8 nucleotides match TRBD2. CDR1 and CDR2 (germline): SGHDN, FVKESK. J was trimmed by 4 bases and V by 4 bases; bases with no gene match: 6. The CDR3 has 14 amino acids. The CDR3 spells CASSLAAGVYEQYF. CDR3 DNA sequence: TGTGCCAGCAGCCTGGCAGCGGGGGTTTACGAGCAGTACTTC.

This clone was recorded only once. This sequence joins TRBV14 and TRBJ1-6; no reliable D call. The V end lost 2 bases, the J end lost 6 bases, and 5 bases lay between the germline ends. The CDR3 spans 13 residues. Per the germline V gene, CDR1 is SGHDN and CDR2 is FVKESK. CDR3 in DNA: TGTGCCAGCAGCCAAAGCGCTAATTCACCCCTCCACTTT. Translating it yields CASSQSANSPLHF. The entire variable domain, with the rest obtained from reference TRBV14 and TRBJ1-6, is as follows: EAGVTQFPSHSVIEKGQTVTLRCDPISGHDNLYWYRRVMGKEIKFLLHFVKESKQDESGMPNNRFLAERTGGTYSTLKVQPAELEDSGVYFCASSQSANSPLHFGNGTRLTVT.

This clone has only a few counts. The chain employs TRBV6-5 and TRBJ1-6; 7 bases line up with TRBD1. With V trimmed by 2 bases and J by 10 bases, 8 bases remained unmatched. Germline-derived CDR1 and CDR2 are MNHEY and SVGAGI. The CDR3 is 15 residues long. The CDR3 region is CASSYARTGGSPLHF. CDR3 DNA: TGTGCCAGCAGTTACGCAAGGACAGGAGGGTCACCCCTCCACTTT.

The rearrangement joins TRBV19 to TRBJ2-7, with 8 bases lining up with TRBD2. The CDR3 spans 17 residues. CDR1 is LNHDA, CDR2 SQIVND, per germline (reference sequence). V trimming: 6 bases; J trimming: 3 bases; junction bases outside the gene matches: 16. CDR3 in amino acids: CASSIGWGGAGDYEQYF. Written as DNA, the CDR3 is TGTGCCAGTAGCATCGGGTGGGGAGGAGCGGGAGACTACGAGCAGTACTTC.

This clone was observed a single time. CDR3 region: CASSPTHLSSYNEQFF. CDR3 DNA: TGTGCCAGCAGTCCGACTCACCTTAGCTCCTACAATGAGCAGTTCTTC. This chain uses TRBV7-9 with TRBJ2-1; D remains ambiguous. The CDR3 consists of 16 residues. V lost 6 bases and J 0 bases, leaving 15 bases between the germline ends. Germline assignment: CDR1 SEHNR and CDR2 FQNEAQ (reference sequence).

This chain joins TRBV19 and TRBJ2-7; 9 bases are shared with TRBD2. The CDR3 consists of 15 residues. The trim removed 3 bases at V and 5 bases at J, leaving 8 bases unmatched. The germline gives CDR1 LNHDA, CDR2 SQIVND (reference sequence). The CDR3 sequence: CASSMKFGGRDEQYF. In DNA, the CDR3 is TGTGCCAGTAGTATGAAGTTTGGCGGGAGGGACGAGCAGTACTTC. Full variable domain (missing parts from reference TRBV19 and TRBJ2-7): DGGITQSPKYLFRKEGQNVTLSCEQNLNHDAMYWYRQDPGQGLRLIYYSQIVNDFQKGDIAEGYSVSREKKESFPLTVTSAQKNPTAFYLCASSMKFGGRDEQYFGPGTRLTVT.

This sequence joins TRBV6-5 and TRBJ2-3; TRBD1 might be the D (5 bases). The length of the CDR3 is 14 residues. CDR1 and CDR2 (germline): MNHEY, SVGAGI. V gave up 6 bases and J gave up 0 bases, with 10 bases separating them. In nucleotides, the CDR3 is TGTGCCAGCAGCCCAGGGTTAAGCACAGATACGCAGTATTTT. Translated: CASSPGLSTDTQYF.

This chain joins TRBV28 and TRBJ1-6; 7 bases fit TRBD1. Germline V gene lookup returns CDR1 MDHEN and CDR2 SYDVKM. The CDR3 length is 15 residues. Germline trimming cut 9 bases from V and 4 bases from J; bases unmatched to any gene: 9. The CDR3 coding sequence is TGTGCCAGTAGGAGGACAGGAAGTTATAATTCACCCCTCCACTTT. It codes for CASRRTGSYNSPLHF.

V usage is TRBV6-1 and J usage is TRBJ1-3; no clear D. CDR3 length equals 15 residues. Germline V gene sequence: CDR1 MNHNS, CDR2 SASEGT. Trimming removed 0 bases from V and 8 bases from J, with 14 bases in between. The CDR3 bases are TGTGCCAGCAGTGAAGCCGGAGGGTGGGTTGACACCATATATTTT. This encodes CASSEAGGWVDTIYF.